This T cell receptor beta chain was sequenced during a study of blood T cell repertoires in COVID-19. CDR3 length equals 14 residues. The V end lost 4 bases, the J end lost 5 bases, and 15 bases lay between the germline ends. Germline V gives CDR1 SGDLS, CDR2 YYNGEE. Authors' processing steps: Reference gene primer amplification gave estimated nucleated cell counts. Clones were read by immunoSEQ multiplex PCR, and TCRdb kept only the in-frame ones, dropping some. D and trimming were read from the DNA, whereas the V and J calls and clone size are those reported in that table. The top ten clones hold about 18% of a sample with a few hundred thousand clones, 92% of them seen once. In assigning cohorts, the study relied on participant-reported clinical history.

The chain joins TRBV9 to TRBJ2-5; D is perhaps TRBD2 (6 bases). The receptor comes from a woman between 25 and 40 years old who had recovered from COVID-19. Input material: PBMCs or T cells enriched from blood (not recorded which). The CDR3 sequence: CASSPEEGYETQYF. The CDR3 coding sequence is TGTGCCAGCAGCCCAGAGGAGGGGTACGAGACCCAGTACTTC. The entire variable domain, with the rest obtained from reference TRBV9 and TRBJ2-5, is as follows: DSGVTQTPKHLITATGQRVTLRCSPRSGDLSVYWYQQSLDQGLQFLIQYYNGEERAKGNILERFSAQQFPDLHSELNLSSLELGDSALYFCASSPEEGYETQYFGPGTRLLVL.